A selection of T cell receptor beta chains follows, all from one sample in a study of T cell repertoires in cytomegalovirus infection. Their recognized antigens are unknown. A single record per CDR3 protein comes from TCRdb applying MiXCR to the reads. Seen here are some 700,000 distinct CDR3 sequences, around a third observed once, and the top ten hold 15% to 20%. Sequencing used cultured PBMCs, obtained from culture after CMV antigen stimulation. The origin of the receptors is a human donor in good health (CMV status not recorded). Some clones in this sample may be carry-over from other donors' samples. The CDR3 runs from the conserved cysteine through the conserved F or W. The order of the fields is D gene, J gene, V gene, clone size, CDR3 protein, CDR3 DNA. A D gene is named only where the DNA matches it firmly. Size is omitted from some rows. Given values are once, few, many or a class for expanded clones.

TRBD1	TRBJ2-5	TRBV20-1	NA	CSAGQGRETQYF	TGCAGTGCTGGACAGGGGAGGGAGACCCAGTACTTC
TRBD1	TRBJ1-2	TRBV12-3/TRBV12-4	many	CASSLDSGGTYGYTF	TGTGCCAGCAGTTTAGATTCAGGGGGAACCTATGGCTACACCTTC
NA	TRBJ1-2	TRBV7-2	NA	CASSLVQASYGYTF	TGTGCCAGCAGCTTAGTACAGGCTAGCTATGGCTACACCTTC
NA	TRBJ2-3	TRBV7-2	few	CASSPLIGYRGADTQYF	TGTGCCAGCAGCCCCCTTATCGGGTATCGGGGCGCAGATACGCAGTATTTT
NA	TRBJ2-6	TRBV7-2	many	CASSYRSGANVLTF	TGTGCCAGCAGCTACCGCTCTGGGGCCAACGTCCTGACTTTC
NA	TRBJ2-1	TRBV15	few	CATSTLRVQFF	TGTGCCACCAGCACGCTTCGAGTGCAGTTCTTC
TRBD1	TRBJ2-1	TRBV12-5	few	CASGLVPLSGTGRTYNEQFF	TGTGCTAGTGGTTTGGTCCCACTCTCCGGGACAGGGAGAACCTACAATGAGCAGTTCTTC
TRBD2	TRBJ2-1	TRBV19	NA	CASSMGPGREYNEQFF	TGTGCCAGTAGTATGGGGCCAGGGCGGGAGTACAATGAGCAGTTCTTC
TRBD1	TRBJ1-6	TRBV14	few	CASRPTGVDSPLHF	TGTGCCAGCAGACCGACAGGGGTCGATTCACCCCTCCACTTT
NA	TRBJ2-3	TRBV20-1	NA	CSALRGPSTDTQYF	TGCAGTGCTCTACGGGGGCCTAGCACAGATACGCAGTATTTT
NA	TRBJ2-7	TRBV6-1	few	CASSEALRGYEQYF	TGTGCCAGCAGTGAAGCGCTGAGGGGCTACGAGCAGTACTTC
NA	TRBJ1-5	TRBV19	many	CASSIWGEPSGQPQHF	TGTGCCAGTAGTATCTGGGGAGAGCCATCGGGACAGCCCCAGCATTTT
TRBD2	TRBJ2-1	TRBV27	NA	CASSPGTSDDNEQFF	TGTGCCAGCAGTCCCGGGACTAGCGATGACAATGAGCAGTTCTTC
NA	TRBJ2-7	TRBV28	NA	CASKAVYSYEQYF	TGTGCCAGCAAGGCCGTATACTCCTACGAGCAGTACTTC
TRBD2	TRBJ2-3	TRBV4-1	once	CASSQGDFGRWEDTQYF	TGCGCCAGCAGCCAGGGGGATTTCGGGAGGTGGGAGGATACGCAGTATTTT
NA	TRBJ2-5	TRBV2	few	CASSSRVDETQYF	TGTGCCAGCAGTTCCAGGGTGGACGAGACCCAGTACTTC
NA	TRBJ2-3	TRBV20-1	NA	CSASARLIPTDTQYF	TGCAGTGCTAGTGCCCGTCTAATTCCCACAGATACGCAGTATTTT
NA	TRBJ1-4	TRBV7-2	many	CASSLDGEKLFF	TGTGCCAGCAGCTTAGACGGAGAAAAACTGTTTTTT
NA	TRBJ2-1	TRBV20-1	NA	CSAREVGFRRGFGQFF	TGCAGTGCTAGAGAGGTGGGGTTCCGACGAGGTTTTGGGCAGTTCTTC
NA	TRBJ2-3	TRBV6-2/TRBV6-3	NA	CASNEGLSTDTQYF	TGTGCCAGCAATGAAGGACTATCTACAGATACGCAGTATTTT
NA	TRBJ2-3	TRBV7-2	few	CASSPLPRDTQYF	TGTGCCAGCAGCCCACTGCCCAGAGATACGCAGTATTTT
NA	TRBJ2-3	TRBV7-2	many	CASSLGAAPRGQYF	TGTGCCAGCAGCTTAGGAGCGGCTCCGAGGGGGCAGTATTTT